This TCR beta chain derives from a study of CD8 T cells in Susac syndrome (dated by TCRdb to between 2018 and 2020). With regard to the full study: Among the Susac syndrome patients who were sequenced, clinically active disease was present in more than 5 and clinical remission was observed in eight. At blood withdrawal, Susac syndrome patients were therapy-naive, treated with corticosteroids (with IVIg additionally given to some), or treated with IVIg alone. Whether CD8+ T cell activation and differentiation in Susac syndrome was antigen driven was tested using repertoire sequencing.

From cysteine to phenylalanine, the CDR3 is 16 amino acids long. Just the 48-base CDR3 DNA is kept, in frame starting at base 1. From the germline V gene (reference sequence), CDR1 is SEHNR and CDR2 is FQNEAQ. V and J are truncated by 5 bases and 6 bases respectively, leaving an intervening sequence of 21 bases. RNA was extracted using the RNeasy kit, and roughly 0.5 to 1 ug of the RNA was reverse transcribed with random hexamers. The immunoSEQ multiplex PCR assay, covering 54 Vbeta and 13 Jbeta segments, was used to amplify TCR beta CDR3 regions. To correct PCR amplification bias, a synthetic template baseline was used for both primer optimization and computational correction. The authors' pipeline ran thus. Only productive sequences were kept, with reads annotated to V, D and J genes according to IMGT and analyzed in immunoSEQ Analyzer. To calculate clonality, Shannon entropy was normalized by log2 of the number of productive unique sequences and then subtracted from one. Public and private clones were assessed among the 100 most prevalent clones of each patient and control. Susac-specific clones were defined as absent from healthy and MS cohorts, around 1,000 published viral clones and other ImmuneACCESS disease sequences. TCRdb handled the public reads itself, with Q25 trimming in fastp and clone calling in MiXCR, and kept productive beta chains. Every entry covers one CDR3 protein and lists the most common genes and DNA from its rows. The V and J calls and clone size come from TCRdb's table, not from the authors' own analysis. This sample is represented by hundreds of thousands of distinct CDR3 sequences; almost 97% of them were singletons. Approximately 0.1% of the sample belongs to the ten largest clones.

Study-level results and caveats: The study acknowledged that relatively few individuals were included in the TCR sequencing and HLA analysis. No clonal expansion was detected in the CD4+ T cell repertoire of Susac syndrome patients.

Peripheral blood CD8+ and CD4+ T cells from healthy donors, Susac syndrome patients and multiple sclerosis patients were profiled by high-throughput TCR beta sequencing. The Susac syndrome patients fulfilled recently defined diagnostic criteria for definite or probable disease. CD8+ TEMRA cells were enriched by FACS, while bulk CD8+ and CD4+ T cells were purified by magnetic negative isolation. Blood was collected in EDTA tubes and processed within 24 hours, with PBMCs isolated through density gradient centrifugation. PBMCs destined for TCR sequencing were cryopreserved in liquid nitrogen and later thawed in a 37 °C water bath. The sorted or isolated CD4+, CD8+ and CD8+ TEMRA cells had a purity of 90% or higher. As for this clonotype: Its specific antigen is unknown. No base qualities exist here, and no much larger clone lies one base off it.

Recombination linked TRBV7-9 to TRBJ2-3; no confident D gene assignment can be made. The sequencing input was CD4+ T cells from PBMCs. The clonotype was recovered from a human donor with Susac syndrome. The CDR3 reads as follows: CASSPDGPTFGDTQYF. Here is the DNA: TGTGCCAGCAGCCCCGATGGGCCAACCTTTGGGGATACGCAGTATTTT.